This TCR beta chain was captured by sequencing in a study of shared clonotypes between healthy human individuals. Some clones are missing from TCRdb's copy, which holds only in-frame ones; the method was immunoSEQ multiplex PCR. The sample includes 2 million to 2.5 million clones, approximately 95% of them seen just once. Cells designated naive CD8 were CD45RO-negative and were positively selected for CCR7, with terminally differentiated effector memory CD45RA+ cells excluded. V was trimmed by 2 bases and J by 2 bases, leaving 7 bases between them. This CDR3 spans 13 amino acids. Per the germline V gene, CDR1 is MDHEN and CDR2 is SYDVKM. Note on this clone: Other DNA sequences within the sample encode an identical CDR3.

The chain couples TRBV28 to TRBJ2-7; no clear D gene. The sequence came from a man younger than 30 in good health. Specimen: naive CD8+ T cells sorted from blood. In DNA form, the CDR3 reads TGTGCCAGCAGTTTAGCCGGTGCCTACGAGCAGTACTTC. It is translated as CASSLAGAYEQYF.